Listed here are 26 T cell receptor beta chains from one sample, sequenced in a study of blood T cell repertoires in COVID-19. This table comes from immunoSEQ multiplex PCR, and its TCRdb copy is limited to in-frame clones, with some not included. The table includes around 53,000 clones, over 90% detected once. The sample was peripheral blood. The receptors come from a human donor in a cohort sampled during active COVID-19.

The chain links TRBV11-3 to TRBJ2-1; no firm D call. This CDR3 has 13 amino acids. Trimming pared 5 bases from V and 8 bases from J, leaving 13 bases between. CDR1 is SGHNT and CDR2 is YENEEA in the germline V gene. CDR3 loop: CASSPSAADEQFF. The CDR3 nucleotides are TGTGCCAGCAGCCCGAGTGCGGCCGATGAGCAGTTCTTC.

This rearrangement joins TRBV3-1 (or the pseudogene TRBV3-2) to TRBJ1-5; 8 nucleotides agree with TRBD1. The CDR3 covers 16 residues. With V trimmed by 1 base and J by 5 bases, 7 bases remained unmatched. The V gene's germline CDR1 is LGHDT and CDR2 YNNKEL (reference sequence). As DNA, the CDR3 is TGTGCCAGCAGCCAAGGGCGGCCCAGGGGGCATCAGCCCCAGCATTTT. Residues: CASSQGRPRGHQPQHF.

This chain's CDR3 is CASSRGQNENGYTF. DNA for the CDR3: TGTGCCAGCTCACGCGGACAGAACGAAAATGGCTACACCTTC. This chain links TRBV18 with TRBJ1-2; D is possibly TRBD1 (6 bases). Per germline, CDR1 KGHSH and CDR2 LQKENI. Trimming took off 4 bases at V and 6 bases at J, with 15 bases between the two ends. CDR3 length equals 14 residues.

This clone was recorded only once. V is TRBV11-2 and J is TRBJ1-1; TRBD1 is a possible D gene (6 bases). The V end lost 7 bases, the J end lost 4 bases, and 19 bases lay between the germline ends. The CDR3 sequence is 15 residues long. The germline CDR1 and CDR2 sequences are SGHAT and FQNNGV. Written as DNA, the CDR3 is TGTGCCAGCACCCTAGGGGGGGAAGGGGGCACTGAAGCTTTCTTT. Its protein product is CASTLGGEGGTEAFF.

The rearrangement links TRBV7-9 to TRBJ2-5; D unresolved. Germline V lookup: CDR1 SEHNR, CDR2 FQNEAQ (reference sequence). V was clipped by 3 bases and J by 5 bases, with 16 bases between them. The CDR3 covers 15 residues. The CDR3 DNA reads as TGTGCCAGCAGCTTGTCCCTAGACCTCCGGGAGACCCAGTACTTC. Translation: CASSLSLDLRETQYF.

In DNA, the CDR3 is TGTGCCAGCAGCTTACGGACACCAGAGGCCACAGATACGCAGTATTTT. It translates to CASSLRTPEATDTQYF. The rearrangement uses TRBV7-2 and TRBJ2-3; perhaps TRBD1 as D (5 bases). CDR1 is SGHTA and CDR2 is FQGNSA in the germline V gene. Trimming took 2 bases from V and 2 from J, leaving 14 bases between them. The CDR3 totals 16 residues. Looking up the rest from reference TRBV7-2 and TRBJ2-3 gives the full variable domain: GAGVSQSPSNKVTEKGKDVELRCDPISGHTALYWYRQSLGQGLEFLIYFQGNSAPDKSGLPSDRFSAERTGGSVSTLTIQRTQQEDSAVYLCASSLRTPEATDTQYFGPGTRLTVL.

The rearrangement uses TRBV19 and TRBJ2-5; 13 positions agree with TRBD2. Germline V gene data show CDR1 as LNHDA and CDR2 as SQIVND (reference sequence). The CDR3 contains 17 residues. J lost 5 bases, V lost 5 bases, and 11 bases had no gene match. In DNA form, the CDR3 reads TGTGCCAGTAGTGCCGGGACTAGCGGGGTGGTTGATGAGACCCAGTACTTC. This encodes CASSAGTSGVVDETQYF.

This clone was seen once. This chain's CDR3 is CASSATLAGGADTQYF. The CDR3 DNA is TGTGCCAGCAGCGCAACCCTAGCGGGGGGGGCGGATACGCAGTATTTT. The rearrangement joins TRBV9 to TRBJ2-3, with 12 bases matching TRBD2. After removal of 3 bases from V and 6 bases from J, the junction contained 8 bases not matched to a gene. CDR1 SGDLS and CDR2 YYNGEE come from the germline V gene. The CDR3 consists of 16 residues.

V gene TRBV2 combines with J gene TRBJ2-7; possible D gene TRBD1, 5 bases. The CDR3 length is 14 residues. The germline V gene encodes CDR1 SNHLY and CDR2 FYNNEI. Trimming cost V 6 bases and J 4 bases, with 16 bases left between them. CDR3 coding DNA: TGTGCCAGCAGCCGGGCCGTAAGGGGTTACGAGCAGTACGTC. It translates to CASSRAVRGYEQYV.

This chain uses TRBV19 with TRBJ2-2; unclear D gene. Germline V gene sequence: CDR1 LNHDA, CDR2 SQIVND (reference sequence). This CDR3 spans 14 amino acids. Deletions cut 7 bases from V and 0 bases from J, with 9 bases between. Here the CDR3 reads CASTLGPNTGELFF. CDR3 coding DNA: TGTGCCAGTACTCTGGGCCCGAACACCGGGGAGCTGTTTTTT.

The rearrangement uses TRBV30 and TRBJ1-1; D not resolved. In germline, CDR1 is GTSNPN, CDR2 SVGIG (reference sequence). V was shortened by 4 bases and J by 1 base, with 10 bases between the two germline ends. This CDR3 has 13 amino acids. This CDR3 reads CAWNAGSNTEAFF. The CDR3 nucleotides are TGTGCCTGGAACGCAGGATCGAACACTGAAGCTTTCTTT.

V is TRBV4-2 and J is TRBJ1-2, with D perhaps TRBD1 (5 bases). The CDR3 is 15 residues long. Germline V gives CDR1 LGHNA, CDR2 YNFKEQ. Trimming left V 1 base short and J 2 bases short, with 11 bases between. CDR3: CASSQAGGENYGYTF. In DNA, the CDR3 is TGTGCCAGCAGCCAAGCCGGAGGGGAAAACTATGGCTACACCTTC.

The DNA for the CDR3 is TGTGCCAGCAGCCAGAGCGGGGGGGCGGAGACCCAGTACTTC. This translates into CASSQSGGAETQYF. The chain combines TRBV5-6 with TRBJ2-5; 10 bases align to TRBD2. Per the germline V gene, CDR1 is SGHDT and CDR2 is YYEEEE. After removal of 4 bases from V and 5 bases from J, the junction contained 5 bases not matched to a gene. The CDR3 length is 14 residues.

CDR3 sequence: CASSYTPPRQGSGEKLFF. CDR3 sequence (DNA): TGTGCCAGCAGTTATACCCCCCCACGACAGGGATCGGGTGAAAAACTGTTTTTT. The chain couples TRBV27 to TRBJ1-4; 7 nucleotides align to TRBD1. Trimming took 4 bases from V and 7 from J; bases not matched to a gene: 18. In germline, CDR1 is MNHEY, CDR2 SMNVEV (reference sequence). This CDR3 is 18 amino acids long.

V usage is TRBV4-1 and J usage is TRBJ1-2; 8 nucleotides line up with TRBD1. This CDR3 has 18 amino acids. J lost 5 bases, V lost 0 bases, and 14 bases had no gene match. Looked up from germline, CDR1 is MGHRA and CDR2 is YSYEKL. The CDR3 region has the DNA TGCGCCAGCAGCCAAGAACCTTTTATTGCACAGGGGGTATATGGCTACACCTTC. Its protein product is CASSQEPFIAQGVYGYTF.

This chain connects TRBV14 to TRBJ2-4; TRBD1 matches at 7 bases. Germline-derived CDR1 and CDR2 are SGHDN and FVKESK. The CDR3 spans 15 residues. Trimming took 4 bases from V and 0 from J; bases not matched to a gene: 3. Written as DNA, the CDR3 is TGTGCCAGCAGCCCGGGACAGCTAGCCAAAAACATTCAGTACTTC. It codes for CASSPGQLAKNIQYF.

The chain links TRBV25-1 to TRBJ2-7; D call uncertain. The V end was cut by 6 bases, the J end by 3 bases, with 12 bases between. This CDR3 is 13 amino acids long. CDR1 MGHDK and CDR2 SYGVNS come from the germline V gene. The CDR3 spells CASRENEFYEQYF. The CDR3 DNA sequence: TGTGCCAGCAGAGAGAACGAATTCTACGAGCAGTACTTC.

In its sample, this clone was seen once. The gene calls are TRBV5-5 and TRBJ1-2; 7 bases agree with TRBD1. This CDR3 has 15 residues. J lost 1 base, V lost 0 bases, and 3 bases had no gene match. Germline V gene data show CDR1 as SGHKS and CDR2 as YYEKEE (reference sequence). CDR3 sequence (DNA): TGTGCCAGCAGCTTGGAAACAGGGGTTAACTATGGCTACACCTTC. Its translation: CASSLETGVNYGYTF.

The chain links TRBV7-9 to TRBJ1-3, with TRBD1 as a possible D gene (5 bases). The CDR3 has 16 residues. Trimming left V 4 bases short and J 0 bases short, with 13 bases between. Germline CDR1 is SEHNR and CDR2 is FQNEAQ (reference sequence). The CDR3 region is CASSSSSGFSGNTIYF. For the CDR3, the DNA is TGTGCCAGCAGCTCCAGCTCAGGGTTCTCTGGAAACACCATATATTTT.

The J gene is TRBJ2-3, the V gene TRBV2; TRBD2 matches 12 bases. CDR3 length: 14 residues. Unmatched junction bases numbered 4, after V lost 8 bases and J lost 4 bases. The germline V gene has CDR1 SNHLY and CDR2 FYNNEI. The CDR3 region is CASARLAGADTQYF. The CDR3 DNA sequence: TGTGCCAGCGCCAGACTAGCGGGGGCAGATACGCAGTATTTT. Looking up the rest from reference TRBV2 and TRBJ2-3 gives the full variable domain: EPEVTQTPSHQVTQMGQEVILRCVPISNHLYFYWYRQILGQKVEFLVSFYNNEISEKSEIFDDQFSVERPDGSNFTLKIRSTKLEDSAMYFCASARLAGADTQYFGPGTRLTVL.

This clone was counted between two and nine times. The genes are TRBV27 and TRBJ1-6; the D is unclear. The CDR3 sequence is 13 residues long. The germline V and J ends were trimmed by 4 bases and 8 bases, with 9 bases remaining between them. Germline assignment: CDR1 MNHEY and CDR2 SMNVEV (reference sequence). CDR3 amino acids: CASSSGIHSPLHF. CDR3 coding DNA: TGTGCCAGCAGTTCGGGAATACATTCACCCCTCCACTTT.

The J gene is TRBJ1-5, the V gene TRBV19; 7 positions agree with TRBD1. V shed 6 bases, J shed 0 bases, and the junction held 2 bases outside the gene matches. CDR3 size: 14 residues. Germline CDR1 and CDR2: LNHDA and SQIVND (reference sequence). The CDR3 sequence is CASRGQYSNQPQHF. In nucleotides, the CDR3 is TGTGCCAGTAGGGGACAGTATAGCAATCAGCCCCAGCATTTT.

V usage is TRBV3-1 (or the pseudogene TRBV3-2) and J usage is TRBJ1-1; possibly TRBD1 for D (6 bases). Per germline, CDR1 LGHDT and CDR2 YNNKEL (reference sequence). The CDR3 runs 13 residues. V lost 4 bases and J 4 bases, leaving 10 bases between the germline ends. This chain's CDR3 is CASSLVGGTEAFF. The CDR3 DNA is TGTGCCAGCAGCCTCGTAGGGGGCACTGAAGCTTTCTTT.

The CDR3 spells CATSPHRDISGNTIYF. In DNA form, the CDR3 reads TGTGCCACCTCCCCTCATCGGGACATCTCTGGAAACACCATATATTTT. The rearrangement uses TRBV15 and TRBJ1-3; TRBD1 might be the D (6 bases). This CDR3 has 16 residues. V lost 8 bases, J lost 0 bases, and 17 bases lay in between. Germline values: CDR1 LNHNV, CDR2 YYDKDF (reference sequence).

This chain connects TRBV2 to TRBJ1-2; D is ambiguous. Trimming removed 9 bases from V and 0 bases from J, with 17 bases in between. The length of the CDR3 is 15 residues. The germline V gene encodes CDR1 SNHLY and CDR2 FYNNEI. The CDR3 DNA follows: TGTGCCAGTTCTTTGGGAGCGGCCACTAACTATGGCTACACCTTC. Its translation: CASSLGAATNYGYTF. Full variable domain (missing parts from reference TRBV2 and TRBJ1-2): EPEVTQTPSHQVTQMGQEVILRCVPISNHLYFYWYRQILGQKVEFLVSFYNNEISEKSEIFDDQFSVERPDGSNFTLKIRSTKLEDSAMYFCASSLGAATNYGYTFGSGTRLTVV.

For this clone: One end of the junction is discordant with germline, which a read error may explain. V is TRBV6-1 and J is TRBJ1-2, with TRBD1 matching 10 bases. Looked up from germline, CDR1 is MNHNS and CDR2 is SASEGT. This CDR3 has 14 residues. CDR3 in amino acids: CASSEGQGGDGYTF. CDR3 DNA: TGTGCCAGCAGCGAAGGACAGGGGGGTGATGGCTACACCTTC.